The sample holds a few counts of the clone carrying this TCR beta chain. The target antigen is unknown. This sample stems from a study of T cell repertoires in cytomegalovirus infection. The CDR3 sequence is 17 residues long. The V end lost 3 bases, the J end lost 3 bases, and 18 bases lay between the germline ends. TCRdb processed the reads anew with MiXCR; each CDR3 protein has one entry. The top ten clones hold roughly 14% of a sample with 700,000 to 900,000 distinct CDR3 sequences, just under 30% of them seen once. The chain joins TRBV12-3 or TRBV12-4 to TRBJ1-5, with D maybe TRBD1 (5 bases). The TCR originated in a human donor in good health (CMV status not recorded). Some clones in this sample may be carry-over from other donors' samples. This specimen was cultured CD8+ T cells from PBMCs, taken from culture after CMV antigen stimulation. CDR3 in amino acids: CASSFHSGLSPNQPQHF. Written as DNA, the CDR3 is TGTGCCAGCAGTTTCCATTCGGGACTCTCGCCCAATCAGCCCCAGCATTTT.